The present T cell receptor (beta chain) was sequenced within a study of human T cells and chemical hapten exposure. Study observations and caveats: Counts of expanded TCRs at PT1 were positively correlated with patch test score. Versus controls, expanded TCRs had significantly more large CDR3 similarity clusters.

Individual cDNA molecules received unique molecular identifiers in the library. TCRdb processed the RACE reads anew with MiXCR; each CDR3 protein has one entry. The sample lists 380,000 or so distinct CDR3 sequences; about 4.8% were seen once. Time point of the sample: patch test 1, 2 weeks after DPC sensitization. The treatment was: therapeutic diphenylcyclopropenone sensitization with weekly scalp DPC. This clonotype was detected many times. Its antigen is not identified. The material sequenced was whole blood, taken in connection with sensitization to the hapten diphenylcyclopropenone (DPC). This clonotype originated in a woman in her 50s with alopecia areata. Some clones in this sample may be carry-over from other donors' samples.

CDR3 in DNA: TGCGCCAGCAGCCGAGGACTAGCGCCTCAAGAGACCCAGTACTTC. Its translation is CASSRGLAPQETQYF. The chain carries TRBV4-1 and TRBJ2-5, with TRBD2 matching 9 bases. Germline values: CDR1 MGHRA, CDR2 YSYEKL. The J segment lost 2 bases and the V segment lost 4 bases, leaving 5 bases of the junction unmatched. The CDR3 has 15 residues.